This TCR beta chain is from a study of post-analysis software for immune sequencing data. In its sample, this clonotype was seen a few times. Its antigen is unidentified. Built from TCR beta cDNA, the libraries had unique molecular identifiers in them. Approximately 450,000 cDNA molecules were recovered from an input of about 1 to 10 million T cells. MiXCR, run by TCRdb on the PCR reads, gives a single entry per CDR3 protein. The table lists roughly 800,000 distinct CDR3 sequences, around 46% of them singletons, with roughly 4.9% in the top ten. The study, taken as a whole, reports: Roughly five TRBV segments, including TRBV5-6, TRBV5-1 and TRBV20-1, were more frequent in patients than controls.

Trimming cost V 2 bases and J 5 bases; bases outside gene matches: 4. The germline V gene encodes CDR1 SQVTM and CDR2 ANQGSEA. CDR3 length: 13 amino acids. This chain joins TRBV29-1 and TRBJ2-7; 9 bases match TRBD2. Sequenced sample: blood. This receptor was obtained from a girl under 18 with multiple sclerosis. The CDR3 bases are TGCAGCGTTGAAACTAGCGGGTACAACGAGCAGTACTTC. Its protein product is CSVETSGYNEQYF.